This is a list of T cell receptor beta chains from one sample in a study of control samples from healthy donors and cancer patients. Only in-frame clones appear in the TCRdb table, and some are missing; sequencing was by immunoSEQ multiplex PCR. The table has over 150,000 clones, 90% to 95% seen once. Specimen: blood. The receptor source for this set is a woman aged 18-30 years in good health. The CDR3 runs from the conserved cysteine through the conserved F or W. The order of the fields is V gene, J gene, CDR3 length, CDR3 protein.

V: TRBV5-1
J: TRBJ2-7
length: 14
CDR3: CASSSHTGGYEQYF

V: TRBV11-3
J: TRBJ2-5
length: 13
CDR3: CASSLAPMETQYF

V: TRBV28
J: TRBJ1-4
length: 13
CDR3: CAIRGSTNEKLFF

V: TRBV28
J: TRBJ1-1
length: 11
CDR3: CASSLGAEAFF

V: TRBV28
J: TRBJ2-7
length: 15
CDR3: CASNMTEKSSYEQYF

V: TRBV28
J: TRBJ1-2
length: 12
CDR3: CASSPNLSGYTF

V: TRBV6-5
J: TRBJ2-3
length: 14
CDR3: CASGRGGITDTQYF

V: TRBV6-2/TRBV6-3
J: TRBJ1-2
length: 14
CDR3: CASSKDSSNYGYTF

V: TRBV5-1
J: TRBJ2-5
length: 14
CDR3: CASSLGQGQETQYF

V: TRBV7-9
J: TRBJ2-2
length: 15
CDR3: CASSQRQGTTGELFF

V: TRBV5-4
J: TRBJ2-1
length: 15
CDR3: CASSLREYTYNEQFF

V: TRBV6-5
J: TRBJ2-1
length: 14
CDR3: CASRQVQGAFEQFF

V: TRBV27
J: TRBJ1-2
length: 12
CDR3: CASSFGRGGYTF

V: TRBV18
J: TRBJ2-7
length: 14
CDR3: CASSPLDRAYEQYF

V: TRBV29-1
J: TRBJ1-2
length: 12
CDR3: CSATGANYGYTF

V: TRBV6-5
J: TRBJ1-1
length: 13
CDR3: CASRGVQQGSAFF

V: TRBV19
J: TRBJ2-5
length: 14
CDR3: CASSIDWPRKTQYF

V: TRBV7-9
J: TRBJ1-1
length: 15
CDR3: CASSSQGVLGTEAFF

V: TRBV5-1
J: TRBJ2-2
length: 14
CDR3: CASSRDRNTGELFF

V: TRBV29-1
J: TRBJ2-2
length: 12
CDR3: CSVGYTPGELFF

V: TRBV7-9
J: TRBJ1-4
length: 14
CDR3: CASSPRRGGEKLFF

V: TRBV11-3
J: TRBJ2-1
length: 15
CDR3: CASSLVAGTYNEQFF

V: TRBV10-2
J: TRBJ2-3
length: 13
CDR3: CASSVGTADTQYF

V: TRBV5-1
J: TRBJ1-1
length: 11
CDR3: CASSASTEAFF

V: TRBV13
J: TRBJ2-3
length: 15
CDR3: CASSSLAGLTDTQYF